The 2 T cell receptor beta chains below were found in one sample sequenced in a study of cytomegalovirus exposure and HLA in healthy donors. Researchers ran the PCR with 60 Vbeta and 13 Jbeta primers. Libraries were prepared by immunoSEQ multiplex PCR; TCRdb keeps only in-frame clonotypes and omits some of them. The profile covers about 130,000 clones, with roughly 78% appearing a single time and about a tenth taken by the ten largest. The sample comprised PBMCs. The receptors were sampled from a man aged 25-40 years in good health and CMV-seropositive.

The chain recombines TRBV27 with TRBJ2-5, with a possible D match to TRBD2 (7 bases). The DNA end favors TRBJ2-7, so the J call may be wrong. The germline V gene has CDR1 MNHEY and CDR2 SMNVEV (reference sequence). CDR3 length: 13 residues. CDR3 sequence (DNA): TGTGCCAGCAGCCTAGGGGGGGACTACGAGCAGTACTTC. Its translation: CASSLGGDYEQYF.

The gene calls are TRBV18 and TRBJ2-1; tentative D call: TRBD1 (6 bases). The V end was cut by 0 bases, the J end by 0 bases, with 12 bases between. CDR1 and CDR2 (germline): KGHSH, LQKENI. There are 17 residues in the CDR3. The CDR3 coding sequence is TGTGCCAGCTCACCACCGGGGGCTGGGAGCTCCTACAATGAGCAGTTCTTC. Translation gives CASSPPGAGSSYNEQFF.